This T cell receptor (beta chain) was sequenced for a study of T cells after yellow fever vaccination. CDR3 length: 14 amino acids. Germline CDR1 is SGHTA and CDR2 is FQGNSA. Trimming took 3 bases from V and 11 from J, leaving 20 bases between them. This clonotype was recorded a few times. By 5'RACE template switching, TCR cDNA was produced, with a universal primer site and UMIs added in the process. TCRdb independently ran MiXCR on the 5' RACE reads; one entry per CDR3 protein. The sample includes hundreds of thousands of distinct CDR3 sequences, over 9% of them seen just once. This rearrangement joins TRBV7-2 to TRBJ2-7; no clear D. Sequencing was performed on PBMCs, taken on the day of the yellow fever booster vaccination. This TCR derives from a man aged 25-45 years who received the YFV17D yellow fever vaccine. CDR3 protein: CASSFFQREDLKYF. Here the CDR3 DNA reads TGTGCCAGCAGCTTCTTCCAAAGGGAAGATCTGAAGTACTTC.